These 3 T cell receptor beta chains were sequenced from one sample in a study of shared clonotypes between healthy human individuals. Libraries were prepared by immunoSEQ multiplex PCR; TCRdb keeps only in-frame clonotypes and omits some of them. The sample consists of a few million clones, about 90% of them appearing once. Sequencing input: naive CD4+ T cells from PBMCs. Sample subset: CD45RA+ positively selected. The receptor set was obtained from a man between 18 and 29 years old in good health. Some clones in this sample may be carry-over from other donors' samples.

Only a few counts were recorded for this clone. V is TRBV29-1 and J is TRBJ1-4; TRBD1 aligns across 7 bases. The germline CDR1 and CDR2 sequences are SQVTM and ANQGSEA. The V segment lost 6 bases and the J segment 7 bases; nucleotides outside the gene matches: 8. The CDR3 has 13 residues. The CDR3 sequence: CSVEKGGGEKLFF. The DNA for the CDR3 is TGCAGCGTCGAAAAAGGGGGCGGTGAAAAACTGTTTTTT.

A note on this clone: The sample holds other DNA sequences that translate to the same CDR3. For the CDR3, the DNA is TGCGCCAGCAGCCAAGGACAGGGACGGGGGACTGAAGCTTTCTTT. Its translation is CASSQGQGRGTEAFF. This rearrangement joins TRBV4-3 to TRBJ1-1; 7 nucleotides agree with TRBD1. The V segment lost 1 base and the J segment 5 bases; nucleotides outside the gene matches: 7. The CDR3 extends over 15 amino acids. From germline, CDR1 is LGHNA and CDR2 YSLEER.

The V and J genes are TRBV7-9 and TRBJ2-2; TRBD1 aligns across 7 bases. Germline assignment: CDR1 SEHNR and CDR2 FQNEAQ (reference sequence). The V segment lost 2 bases and the J segment 4 bases; nucleotides outside the gene matches: 7. The length of the CDR3 is 16 residues. CDR3 DNA: TGTGCCAGCAGCTTAACAGACAGGGCCTTCACCGGGGAGCTGTTTTTT. It is translated as CASSLTDRAFTGELFF.